The TCR beta chain described here comes from a study of T cell clonotyping in hematopoietic cell transplantation. Study-level findings and limits: After transplant, recipient diversity fell while pathologically expanded clonotypes grew through day 180.

Profiling relied on immunoSEQ multiplex PCR, and the TCRdb table lists in-frame clones only, not all of them. The sample lists about 11,000 clones; approximately 89% were seen once. This clone turned up a few times. Its antigen is undetermined. The germline CDR1 and CDR2 sequences are SGHDN and FVKESK. The V gene lost 0 bases and the J gene lost 5 bases, with 13 bases spanning the gap. There are 15 residues in the CDR3. The receptor was isolated from a female patient aged 60 or older who had an allogeneic stem cell transplant from an unrelated donor, so the T cells may come from the graft donor. Some clones in this sample may be carry-over from other donors' samples. V is TRBV14 and J is TRBJ1-2, with TRBD1 as a possible D gene (5 bases). Sequenced material: PBMCs, taken 100 days after allogeneic stem cell transplant. The CDR3 nucleotides are TGTGCCAGCAGCCAAGAACTGGGGCGGTCATATGGCTACACCTTC. Amino acids: CASSQELGRSYGYTF. The complete variable domain, with remaining parts taken from reference TRBV14 and TRBJ1-2, reads EAGVTQFPSHSVIEKGQTVTLRCDPISGHDNLYWYRRVMGKEIKFLLHFVKESKQDESGMPNNRFLAERTGGTYSTLKVQPAELEDSGVYFCASSQELGRSYGYTFGSGTRLTVV.